The present T cell receptor (beta chain) was sequenced within a study of Ad26.COV2.S vaccination and SARS-CoV-2 variants. Overall study context: The trial was COV1001 and the donor's arm was Ad26.COV2.S. Ad26.COV2.S shots went into the muscle once or twice, 56 days apart. Study results and caveats: For non-spike TCRs, breadth in vaccine recipients resembled that in placebo recipients. The analyses of TCR breadth and depth may have understated the size of total T cell responses.

Measured with immunoSEQ multiplex PCR; TCRdb has only the in-frame clones, and not every one. The table shows some 640,000 clones, with around 92% occurring only once. This sample's treatment: 19 received Ad26.COV2.S at low or high dose, single or two shots; about five received placebo; per-sample allocation not given. It was on day 63 after the first vaccine or placebo injection that samples were taken. In the case of this clone: Antigen unknown. At the DNA level, this CDR3 is encoded by other sequences in the same sample as well.

The CDR3 runs 12 residues. CDR1 MNHEY and CDR2 SVGEGT come from the germline V gene. V was shortened by 6 bases and J by 4 bases, with 10 bases between the two germline ends. This receptor was obtained from a person between 18 and 60 years old who received the Ad26.COV2.S COVID-19 vaccine or a placebo. This specimen was peripheral blood, taken in a trial of Ad26.COV2.S vaccine versus placebo. The rearrangement links TRBV6-2 or TRBV6-3 to TRBJ2-7; D is perhaps TRBD2 (6 bases). The CDR3 sequence: CASSPGSYEQYF. The CDR3 nucleotides read TGTGCCAGCAGCCCCGGGAGTTACGAGCAGTACTTC.